This TCR beta chain stems from a study of tumor-infiltrating lymphocytes in primary liver carcinoma. From 500 ng of total RNA, TCR beta-specific cDNA was reverse-transcribed using a constant-region primer. Three nested multiplex PCR rounds of slightly modified ARM-PCR generated TCR beta libraries. In the first two PCR rounds, TRBV1-TRBV30 forward primers were paired with a C-beta reverse primer, and each round lasted 10 cycles. TCRdb independently ran MiXCR on the multiplex PCR reads; one entry per CDR3 protein. The sample shows some 320,000 distinct CDR3 sequences, about 60% of them seen only once. Unsorted whole blood yielded the blood RNA, and germline DNA was also extracted. Chronic HBV infection, untreated so far, was present in the patients. V lost 0 bases, J lost 10 bases, and 10 bases lay in between. The CDR3 length is 13 residues. This clonotype occurred many times.

The clonotype originates from a man in his forties with primary liver carcinoma and hepatitis B virus infection. The specimen sequenced was peripheral blood. The chain combines TRBV12-3 or TRBV12-4 with TRBJ2-1, with a weak D call TRBD2 (5 bases). The CDR3 protein is CASSLAGPGEQFF. Here the CDR3 DNA reads TGTGCCAGCAGTTTAGCAGGCCCGGGGGAGCAGTTCTTC.